This T cell receptor beta chain was profiled in a study of cytomegalovirus exposure and HLA in healthy donors. The primer mix had 60 Vbeta and 13 Jbeta primers. Only in-frame clones appear in the TCRdb table, and some are missing; sequencing was by immunoSEQ multiplex PCR. The sample has about 130,000 clones; 74% are singletons. The CDR3 runs 15 residues. In germline, CDR1 is SNHLY, CDR2 FYNNEI. J gave up 0 bases and V 6 bases, and 5 bases lay outside the gene matches. Input material: PBMCs. This receptor was obtained from a male donor in good health and CMV-seronegative. V usage is TRBV2 and J usage is TRBJ1-1; 9 nucleotides agree with TRBD1. This chain's CDR3 is CASRGQGWVNTEAFF. The CDR3 DNA follows: TGTGCCAGCAGGGGACAGGGTTGGGTGAACACTGAAGCTTTCTTT.